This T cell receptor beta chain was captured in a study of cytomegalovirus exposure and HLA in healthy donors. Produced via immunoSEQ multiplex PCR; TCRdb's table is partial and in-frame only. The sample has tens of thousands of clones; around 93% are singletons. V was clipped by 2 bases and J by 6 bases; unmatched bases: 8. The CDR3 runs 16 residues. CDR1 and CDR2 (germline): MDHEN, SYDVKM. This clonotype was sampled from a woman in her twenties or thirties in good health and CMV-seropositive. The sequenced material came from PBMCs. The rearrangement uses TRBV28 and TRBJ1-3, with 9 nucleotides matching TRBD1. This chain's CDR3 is CASSLDGQGFLNTIYF. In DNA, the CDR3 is TGTGCCAGCAGTTTAGACGGACAGGGGTTTTTAAACACCATATATTTT.